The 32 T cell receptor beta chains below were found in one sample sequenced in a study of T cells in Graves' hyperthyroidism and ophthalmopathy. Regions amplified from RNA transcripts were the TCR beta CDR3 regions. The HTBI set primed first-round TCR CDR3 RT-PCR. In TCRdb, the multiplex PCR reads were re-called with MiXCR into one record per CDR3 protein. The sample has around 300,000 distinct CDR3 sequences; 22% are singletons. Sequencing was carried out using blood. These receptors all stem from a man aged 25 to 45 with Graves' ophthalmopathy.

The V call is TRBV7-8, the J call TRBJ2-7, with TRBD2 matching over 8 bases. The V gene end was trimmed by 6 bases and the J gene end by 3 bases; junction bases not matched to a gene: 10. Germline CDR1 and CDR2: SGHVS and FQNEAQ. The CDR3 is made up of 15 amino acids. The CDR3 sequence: CASREIAGLGYEQYF. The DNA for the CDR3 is TGTGCCAGCAGGGAAATAGCGGGATTGGGCTACGAGCAGTACTTC.

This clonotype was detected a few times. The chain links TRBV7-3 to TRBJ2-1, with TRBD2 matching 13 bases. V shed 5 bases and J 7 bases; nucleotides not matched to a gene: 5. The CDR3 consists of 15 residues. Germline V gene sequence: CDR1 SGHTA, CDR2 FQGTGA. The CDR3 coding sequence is TGTGCCAGCAGCAGGACTAGCGGGAGTTCAAATGAGCAGTTCTTC. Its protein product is CASSRTSGSSNEQFF.

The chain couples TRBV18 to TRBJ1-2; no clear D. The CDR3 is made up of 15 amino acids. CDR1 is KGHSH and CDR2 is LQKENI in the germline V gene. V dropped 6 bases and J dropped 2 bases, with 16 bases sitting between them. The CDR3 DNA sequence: TGTGCCAGCTCGCCCAGCAGGTCAACAAACTATGGCTACACCTTC. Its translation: CASSPSRSTNYGYTF.

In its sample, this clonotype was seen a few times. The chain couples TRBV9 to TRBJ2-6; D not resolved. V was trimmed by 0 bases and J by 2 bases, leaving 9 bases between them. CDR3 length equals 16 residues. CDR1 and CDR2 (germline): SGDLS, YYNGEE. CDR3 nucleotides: TGTGCCAGCAGCGTAGCTGGGAATACTGGGGCCAACGTCCTGACTTTC. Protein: CASSVAGNTGANVLTF.

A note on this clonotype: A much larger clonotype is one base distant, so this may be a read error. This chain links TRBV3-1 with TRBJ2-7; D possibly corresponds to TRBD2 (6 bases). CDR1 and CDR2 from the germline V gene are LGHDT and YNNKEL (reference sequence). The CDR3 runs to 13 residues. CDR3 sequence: CASSPPLASEQSF. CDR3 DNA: TGTGCCAGCAGCCCTCCCTTGGCTAGCGAGCAGTCCTTC.

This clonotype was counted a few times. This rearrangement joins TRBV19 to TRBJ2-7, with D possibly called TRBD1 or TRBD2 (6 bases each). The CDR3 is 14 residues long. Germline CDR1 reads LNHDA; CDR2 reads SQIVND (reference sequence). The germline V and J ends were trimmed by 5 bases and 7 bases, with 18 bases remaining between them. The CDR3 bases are TGTGCCAGTAGTTCCCGGGACAACGCGGGGGAGCAGTACTTC. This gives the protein CASSSRDNAGEQYF.

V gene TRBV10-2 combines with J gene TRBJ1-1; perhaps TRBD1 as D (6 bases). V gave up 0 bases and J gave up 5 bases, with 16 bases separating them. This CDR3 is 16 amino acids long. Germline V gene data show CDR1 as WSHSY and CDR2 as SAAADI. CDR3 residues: CASSESGWGGWTEAFF. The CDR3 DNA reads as TGCGCCAGCAGTGAGTCGGGGTGGGGGGGCTGGACTGAAGCTTTCTTT.

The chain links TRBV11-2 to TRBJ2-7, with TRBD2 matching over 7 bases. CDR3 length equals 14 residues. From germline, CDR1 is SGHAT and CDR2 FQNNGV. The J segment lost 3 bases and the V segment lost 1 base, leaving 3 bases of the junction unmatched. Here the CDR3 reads CASSLVWTSYEQYF. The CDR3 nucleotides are TGTGCCAGCAGCTTAGTTTGGACTAGCTACGAGCAGTACTTC.

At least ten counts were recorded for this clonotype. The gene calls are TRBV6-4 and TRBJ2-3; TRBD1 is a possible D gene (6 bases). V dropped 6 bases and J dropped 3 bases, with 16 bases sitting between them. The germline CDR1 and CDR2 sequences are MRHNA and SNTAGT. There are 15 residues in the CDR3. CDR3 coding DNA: TGTGCCAGCAGACAGACAGGTGCCCTGACAGATACGCAGTATTTT. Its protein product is CASRQTGALTDTQYF.

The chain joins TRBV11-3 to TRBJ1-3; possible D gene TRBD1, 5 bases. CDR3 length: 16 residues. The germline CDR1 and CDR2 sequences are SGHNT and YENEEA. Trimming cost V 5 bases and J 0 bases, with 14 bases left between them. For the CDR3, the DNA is TGTGCCAGCAGCGGATCCGGGACGGTCTCTGGAAACACCATATATTTT. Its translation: CASSGSGTVSGNTIYF.

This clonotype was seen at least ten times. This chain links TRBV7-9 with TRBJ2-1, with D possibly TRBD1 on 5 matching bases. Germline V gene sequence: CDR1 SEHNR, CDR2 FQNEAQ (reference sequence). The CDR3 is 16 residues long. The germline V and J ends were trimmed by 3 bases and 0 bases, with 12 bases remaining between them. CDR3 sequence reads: CASSFTGPGSYNEQFF. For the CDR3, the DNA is TGTGCCAGCAGCTTTACAGGACCAGGCTCCTACAATGAGCAGTTCTTC.

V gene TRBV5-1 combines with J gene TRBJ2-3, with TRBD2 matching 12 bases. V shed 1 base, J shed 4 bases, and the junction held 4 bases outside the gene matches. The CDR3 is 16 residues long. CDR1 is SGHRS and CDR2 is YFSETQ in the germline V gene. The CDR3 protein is CASSLLTSGRSDTQYF. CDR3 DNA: TGCGCCAGCAGCTTGTTGACTAGCGGGAGATCAGATACGCAGTATTTT.

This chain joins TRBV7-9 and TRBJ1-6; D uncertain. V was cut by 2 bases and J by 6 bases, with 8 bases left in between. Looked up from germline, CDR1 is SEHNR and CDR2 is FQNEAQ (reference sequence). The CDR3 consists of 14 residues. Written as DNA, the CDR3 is TGTGCCAGCAGCTTACGGCAGCCTAATTCACCCCTCCACTTT. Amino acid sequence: CASSLRQPNSPLHF. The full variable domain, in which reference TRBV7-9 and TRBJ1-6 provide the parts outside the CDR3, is DTGVSQNPRHKITKRGQNVTFRCDPISEHNRLYWYRQTLGQGPEFLTYFQNEAQLEKSRLLSDRFSAERPKGSFSTLEIQRTEQGDSAMYLCASSLRQPNSPLHFGNGTRLTVT.

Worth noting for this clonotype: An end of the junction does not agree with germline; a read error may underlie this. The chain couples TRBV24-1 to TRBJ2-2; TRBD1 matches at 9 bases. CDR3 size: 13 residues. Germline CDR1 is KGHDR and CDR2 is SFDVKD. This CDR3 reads CATGTGRTGELFF. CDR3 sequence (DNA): TGTGCCACCGGGACAGGGCGAACCGGGGAGCTGTTCTTT.

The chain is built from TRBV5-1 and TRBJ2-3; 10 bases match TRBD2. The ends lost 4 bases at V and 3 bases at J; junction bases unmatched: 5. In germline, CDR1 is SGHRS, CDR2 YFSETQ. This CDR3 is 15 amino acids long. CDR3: CASSPSGRGTDTQYF. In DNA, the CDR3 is TGCGCCAGCAGCCCTAGCGGGAGAGGAACAGATACGCAGTATTTT.

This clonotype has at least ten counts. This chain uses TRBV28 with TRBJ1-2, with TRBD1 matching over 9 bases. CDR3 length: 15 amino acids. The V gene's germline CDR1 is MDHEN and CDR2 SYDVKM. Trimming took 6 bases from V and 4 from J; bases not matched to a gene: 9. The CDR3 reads CASRFRDRAGYGYTF. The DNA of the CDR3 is TGTGCCAGCAGGTTCCGGGACAGGGCAGGCTATGGCTACACCTTC.

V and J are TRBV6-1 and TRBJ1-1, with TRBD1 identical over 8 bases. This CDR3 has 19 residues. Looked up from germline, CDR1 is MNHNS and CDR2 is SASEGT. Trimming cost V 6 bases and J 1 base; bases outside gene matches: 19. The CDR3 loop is CASSKWTGLSSVKNTEAFF. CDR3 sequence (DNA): TGTGCCAGCAGCAAATGGACAGGGTTGAGTTCAGTAAAGAACACTGAAGCTTTCTTT.

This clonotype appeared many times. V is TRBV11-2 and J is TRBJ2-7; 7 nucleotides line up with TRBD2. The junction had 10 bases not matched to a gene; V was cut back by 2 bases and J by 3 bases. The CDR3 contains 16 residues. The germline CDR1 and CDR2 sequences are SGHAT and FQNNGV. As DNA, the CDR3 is TGTGCCAGCAGCTTAACCAGACTAGCAGGTGACTACGAGCAGTACTTC. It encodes CASSLTRLAGDYEQYF. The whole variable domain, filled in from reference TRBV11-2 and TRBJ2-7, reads EAGVAQSPRYKIIEKRQSVAFWCNPISGHATLYWYQQILGQGPKLLIQFQNNGVVDDSQLPKDRFSAERLKGVDSTLKIQPAKLEDSAVYLCASSLTRLAGDYEQYFGPGTRLTVT.

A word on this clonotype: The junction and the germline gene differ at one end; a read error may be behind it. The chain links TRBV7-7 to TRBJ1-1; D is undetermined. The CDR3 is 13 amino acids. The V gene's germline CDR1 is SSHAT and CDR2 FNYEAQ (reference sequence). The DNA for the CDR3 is TGTGCTAGCAGCCAAAGCCATAACAGTGAAGCTTTCTTT. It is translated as CASSQSHNSEAFF.

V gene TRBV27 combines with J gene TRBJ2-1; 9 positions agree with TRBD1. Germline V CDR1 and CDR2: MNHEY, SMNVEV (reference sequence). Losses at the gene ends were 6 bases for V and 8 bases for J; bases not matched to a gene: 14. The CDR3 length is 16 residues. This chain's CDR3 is CASRETGGRGIYEQFF. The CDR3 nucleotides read TGTGCCAGCAGAGAGACAGGGGGAAGAGGTATCTATGAGCAGTTCTTC.

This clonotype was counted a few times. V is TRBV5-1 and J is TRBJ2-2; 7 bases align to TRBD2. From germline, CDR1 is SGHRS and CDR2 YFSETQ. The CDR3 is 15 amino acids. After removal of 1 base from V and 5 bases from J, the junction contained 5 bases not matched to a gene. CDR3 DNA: TGCGCCAGCAGCTTGAGCGGGGCTCGTACCGGGGAGCTGTTTTTT. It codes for CASSLSGARTGELFF.

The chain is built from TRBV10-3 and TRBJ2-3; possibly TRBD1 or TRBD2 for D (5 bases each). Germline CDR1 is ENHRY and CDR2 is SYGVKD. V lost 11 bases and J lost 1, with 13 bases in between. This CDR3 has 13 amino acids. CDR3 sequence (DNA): TGTGCCGCAGGGACGTCGGGCACAGATACGCAGTATTTT. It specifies CAAGTSGTDTQYF.

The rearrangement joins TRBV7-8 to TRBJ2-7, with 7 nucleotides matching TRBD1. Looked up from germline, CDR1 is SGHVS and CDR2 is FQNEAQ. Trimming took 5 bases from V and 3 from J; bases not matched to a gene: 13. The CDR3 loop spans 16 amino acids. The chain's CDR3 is CASSTRGGDSYYEQYF. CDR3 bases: TGTGCCAGCAGCACTAGGGGTGGGGACAGTTACTACGAGCAGTACTTC.

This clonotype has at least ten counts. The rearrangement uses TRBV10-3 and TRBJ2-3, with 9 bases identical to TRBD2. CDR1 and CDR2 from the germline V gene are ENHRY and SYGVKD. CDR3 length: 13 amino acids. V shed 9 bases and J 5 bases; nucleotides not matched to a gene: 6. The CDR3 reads CAMGAGGRDTQYF. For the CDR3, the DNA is TGTGCCATGGGAGCGGGAGGAAGAGATACGCAGTATTTT.

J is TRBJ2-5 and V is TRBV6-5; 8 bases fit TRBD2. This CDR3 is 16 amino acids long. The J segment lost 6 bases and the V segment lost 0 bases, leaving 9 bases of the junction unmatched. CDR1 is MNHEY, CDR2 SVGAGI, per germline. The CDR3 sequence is CASSYSETGGRKTQYF. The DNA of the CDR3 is TGTGCCAGCAGTTACTCGGAGACGGGAGGGCGAAAGACCCAGTACTTC.

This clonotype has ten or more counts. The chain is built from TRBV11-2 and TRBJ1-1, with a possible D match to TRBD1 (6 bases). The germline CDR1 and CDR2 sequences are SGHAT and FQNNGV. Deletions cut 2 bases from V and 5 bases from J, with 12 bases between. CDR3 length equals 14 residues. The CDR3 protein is CASSLIGQRTEAFF. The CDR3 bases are TGTGCCAGCAGCTTAATCGGACAGAGGACTGAAGCTTTCTTT.

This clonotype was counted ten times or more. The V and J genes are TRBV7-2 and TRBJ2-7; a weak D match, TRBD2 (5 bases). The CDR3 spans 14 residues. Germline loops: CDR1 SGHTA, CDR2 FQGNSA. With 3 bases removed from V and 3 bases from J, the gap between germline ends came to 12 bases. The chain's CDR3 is CASSLSSGSYEQYF. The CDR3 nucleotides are TGTGCCAGCAGCTTGTCCAGCGGAAGCTACGAGCAGTACTTC.

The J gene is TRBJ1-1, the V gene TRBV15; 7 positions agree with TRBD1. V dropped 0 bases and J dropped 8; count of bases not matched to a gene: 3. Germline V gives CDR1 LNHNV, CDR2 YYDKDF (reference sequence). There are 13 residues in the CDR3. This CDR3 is CATSREGGAEAFF. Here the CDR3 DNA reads TGTGCCACCAGCAGAGAAGGGGGCGCAGAAGCTTTCTTT.

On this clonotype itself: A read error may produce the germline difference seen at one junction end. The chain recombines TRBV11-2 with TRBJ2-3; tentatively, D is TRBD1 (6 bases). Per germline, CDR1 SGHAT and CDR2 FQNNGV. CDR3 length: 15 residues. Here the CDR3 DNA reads TGTGCCAACAGCTATCAGGGGCTCCCAGCCTATACGCAGTATTTT. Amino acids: CANSYQGLPAYTQYF.

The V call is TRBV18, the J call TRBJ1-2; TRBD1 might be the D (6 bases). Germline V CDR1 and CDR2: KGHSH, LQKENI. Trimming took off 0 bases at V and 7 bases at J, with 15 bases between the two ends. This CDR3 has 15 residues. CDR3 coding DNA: TGTGCCAGCTCACCACCCAGTCGTGCAGGGGCTGGCTACACCTTC. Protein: CASSPPSRAGAGYTF.

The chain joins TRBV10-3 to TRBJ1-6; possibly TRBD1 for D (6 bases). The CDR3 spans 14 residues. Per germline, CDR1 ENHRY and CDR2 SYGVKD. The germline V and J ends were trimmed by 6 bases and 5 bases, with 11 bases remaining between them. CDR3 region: CAISQGSNNSPLHF. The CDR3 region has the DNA TGTGCCATCAGCCAGGGGTCGAATAATTCACCCCTCCACTTT.

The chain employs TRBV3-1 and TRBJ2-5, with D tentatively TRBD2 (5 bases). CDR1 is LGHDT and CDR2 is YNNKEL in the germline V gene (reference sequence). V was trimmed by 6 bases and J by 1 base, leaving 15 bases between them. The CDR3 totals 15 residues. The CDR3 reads CASRKELAGQETQYF. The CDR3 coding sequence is TGTGCCAGCAGGAAAGAACTGGCGGGCCAAGAGACCCAGTACTTC.